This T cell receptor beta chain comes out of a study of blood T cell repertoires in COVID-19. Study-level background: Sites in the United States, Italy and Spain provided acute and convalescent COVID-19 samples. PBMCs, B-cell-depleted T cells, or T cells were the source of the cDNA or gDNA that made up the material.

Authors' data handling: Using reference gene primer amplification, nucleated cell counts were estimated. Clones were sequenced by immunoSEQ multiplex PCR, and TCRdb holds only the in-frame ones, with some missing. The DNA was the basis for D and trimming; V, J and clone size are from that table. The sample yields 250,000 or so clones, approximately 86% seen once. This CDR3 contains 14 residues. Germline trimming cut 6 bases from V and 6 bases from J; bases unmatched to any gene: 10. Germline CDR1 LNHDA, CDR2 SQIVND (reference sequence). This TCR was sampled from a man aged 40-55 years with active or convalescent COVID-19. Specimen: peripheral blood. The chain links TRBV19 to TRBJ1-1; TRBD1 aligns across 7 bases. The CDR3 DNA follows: TGTGCCAGTAGGGCAACAGGGGCAGGGTCTGAAGCTTTCTTT. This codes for CASRATGAGSEAFF.